Here is one TCR beta chain with its context. Between the trimmed V and J ends, which lost 1 base and 2 bases, there was a span of 13 bases. Germline loops: CDR1 SGHTA, CDR2 FQGTGA. The CDR3 runs to 16 residues. The data stem from a study of Tregs in tolerant kidney transplant recipients. Generated by immunoSEQ multiplex PCR, the TCRdb table keeps only in-frame clones and is missing some. The profile covers 15,000 to 17,000 clones, with more than 90% appearing a single time and over 10% taken by the ten largest. Sequenced: CD8+ T cells from blood. This receptor was taken from a human donor in good health. The gene calls are TRBV7-3 and TRBJ2-3, with D possibly TRBD2 on 6 matching bases. Here the CDR3 DNA reads TGTGCCAGCAGCTTAAACCCGGGACTCCCCACAGATACGCAGTATTTT. Encoded protein: CASSLNPGLPTDTQYF.